These 21 T cell receptor beta chains were all obtained from the same sample, sequenced in a study of CD8+ T cells in alopecia areata. Extraction and reverse transcription of RNA yielded cDNA as the sequencing template. TCRdb keeps only in-frame clones here, not all; method: immunoSEQ multiplex PCR. The table records 85,000 to 110,000 clones, around three fifths of them present only once. The sample consisted of CD4+ T cells sorted from blood. These receptors came from a human donor in good health.

The V gene is TRBV2, the J gene TRBJ2-7; D might be TRBD1 or TRBD2, each matching 5 bases. Germline V gene data show CDR1 as SNHLY and CDR2 as FYNNEI. The CDR3 consists of 16 residues. Trimming left V 4 bases short and J 0 bases short, with 16 bases between. The CDR3 nucleotides are TGTGCCAGCAGTGGTTTAGCCGGGACCGTCTCCTACGAGCAGTACTTC. Protein product: CASSGLAGTVSYEQYF.

The chain uses TRBV6-1 and TRBJ2-7; no firm D call. The V gene lost 8 bases and the J gene lost 4 bases, with 12 bases spanning the gap. CDR1 MNHNS and CDR2 SASEGT come from the germline V gene. The CDR3 covers 12 residues. For the CDR3, the DNA is TGTGCCAGCCGCAGGATTTTGTACGAGCAGTACTTC. Its protein is CASRRILYEQYF.

This chain uses TRBV21-1 with TRBJ1-6; no DNA check was done on the table's D call, TRBD1. TRBV21-1 is marked as a pseudogene. CDR3 length equals 15 residues. The CDR3 here is CASSGRQGNDSPLHF. The CDR3 nucleotides are TGTGCCAGCAGCGGCCGACAGGGAAACGACTCACCCCTCCACTTT.

The chain links TRBV7-8 to TRBJ1-1; TRBD1 matches at 7 bases. The V gene's germline CDR1 is SGHVS and CDR2 FQNEAQ. With V trimmed by 1 base and J by 4 bases, 3 bases remained unmatched. This CDR3 contains 14 residues. The CDR3 nucleotides read TGTGCCAGCAGCTTAGGACAGGGTTCCACTGAAGCTTTCTTT. Amino acid sequence: CASSLGQGSTEAFF.

This clone was recorded a few times. V and J are TRBV25-1 and TRBJ1-1; D gene ambiguous. Germline-derived CDR1 and CDR2 are MGHDK and SYGVNS. The CDR3 totals 11 residues. V was clipped by 4 bases and J by 3 bases, with 3 bases between them. CDR3 coding DNA: TGTGCCAGCAGTGGATACACTGAAGCTTTCTTT. This translates into CASSGYTEAFF. Full variable domain (outside the CDR3, taken from reference TRBV25-1 and TRBJ1-1): EADIYQTPRYLVIGTGKKITLECSQTMGHDKMYWYQQDPGMELHLIHYSYGVNSTEKGDLSSESTVSRIRTEHFPLTLESARPSHTSQYLCASSGYTEAFFGQGTRLTVV.

This chain connects TRBV19 to TRBJ2-1; no clear D. Germline V lookup: CDR1 LNHDA, CDR2 SQIVND (reference sequence). The CDR3 has 12 amino acids. The V gene lost 6 bases and the J gene lost 8 bases, with 11 bases spanning the gap. In DNA form, the CDR3 reads TGTGCCAGTAGGGCTGACTTAGATGAGCAGTTCTTC. Its translation is CASRADLDEQFF. Based on the CDR3 plus reference TRBV19 and TRBJ2-1, the full variable domain is DGGITQSPKYLFRKEGQNVTLSCEQNLNHDAMYWYRQDPGQGLRLIYYSQIVNDFQKGDIAEGYSVSREKKESFPLTVTSAQKNPTAFYLCASRADLDEQFFGPGTRLTVL.

This clone was counted between two and nine times. The chain is built from TRBV27 and TRBJ1-2; 10 nucleotides agree with TRBD1. The CDR3 length is 15 residues. Trimming cost V 3 bases and J 8 bases; bases outside gene matches: 9. Germline V CDR1 and CDR2: MNHEY, SMNVEV (reference sequence). For the CDR3, the DNA is TGTGCCAGCAGTTTCCTGACAGGGGGCGTCTACGGCTACACCTTC. This translates into CASSFLTGGVYGYTF.

The chain recombines TRBV7-9 with TRBJ1-5; D remains ambiguous. V lost 4 bases to trimming and J lost 7 bases, with 17 bases between them. The CDR3 has 15 amino acids. The V gene's germline CDR1 is SEHNR and CDR2 FQNEAQ (reference sequence). The CDR3 loop is CASSSNAGYGQPQHF. CDR3 sequence (DNA): TGTGCCAGCAGCTCCAATGCCGGATACGGACAGCCCCAGCATTTT.

The J gene is TRBJ2-7, the V gene TRBV2, with D unresolved. Germline V lookup: CDR1 SNHLY, CDR2 FYNNEI. V was shortened by 6 bases and J by 5 bases, with 14 bases between the two germline ends. The CDR3 contains 13 residues. The CDR3 is CASRPSLLDEQYF. The DNA for the CDR3 is TGTGCCAGCAGGCCGAGTTTATTAGACGAGCAGTACTTC.

V gene TRBV7-9 combines with J gene TRBJ1-2, with D perhaps matching TRBD1 (6 bases). The V gene's germline CDR1 is SEHNR and CDR2 FQNEAQ (reference sequence). The CDR3 is 15 amino acids. V was clipped by 5 bases and J by 1 base, with 14 bases between them. The CDR3 loop reads CASSHNRDFNYGYTF. As DNA, the CDR3 is TGTGCCAGCAGCCACAACAGGGACTTTAACTATGGCTACACCTTC.

The chain is built from TRBV5-1 and TRBJ1-2, with 10 bases fitting TRBD1. The CDR3 is 13 amino acids. The junction had 4 bases not matched to a gene; V was cut back by 3 bases and J by 8 bases. Germline-derived CDR1 and CDR2 are SGHRS and YFSETQ. The CDR3 DNA follows: TGCGCCAGCAGCTCGACAGGGGGCAGGGGCTACACCTTC. It is translated as CASSSTGGRGYTF.

This chain uses TRBV7-2 with TRBJ2-1, with a possible D match to TRBD1 (6 bases). The germline gives CDR1 SGHTA, CDR2 FQGNSA. Trimming cost V 5 bases and J 7 bases, with 15 bases left between them. This CDR3 is built from 14 residues. CDR3 sequence reads: CASSPSQGGNEQFF. The CDR3 DNA reads TGTGCCAGCAGCCCCTCACAGGGCGGAAATGAGCAGTTCTTC.

This clone was counted between two and nine times. The chain recombines TRBV29-1 with TRBJ1-1; 7 bases are shared with TRBD1. Germline loops: CDR1 SQVTM, CDR2 ANQGSEA. V shed 6 bases and J 6 bases; nucleotides not matched to a gene: 13. CDR3 length: 14 residues. The DNA for the CDR3 is TGCAGCGTCCGGACAGGAGCGGTCTTCGCTGAAGCTTTCTTT. The encoded protein is CSVRTGAVFAEAFF.

This clone has a single count. This chain connects TRBV18 to TRBJ1-1, with a weak D call TRBD1 (5 bases). Germline V gives CDR1 KGHSH, CDR2 LQKENI. V shed 0 bases and J shed 4 bases, with 12 bases lying between them. There are 15 residues in the CDR3. The CDR3 region is CASSPPGPRGTEAFF. Here the CDR3 DNA reads TGTGCCAGCTCACCACCGGGGCCACGAGGCACTGAAGCTTTCTTT.

V is TRBV11-2 and J is TRBJ2-5; 9 bases map to TRBD2. Germline V gene lookup returns CDR1 SGHAT and CDR2 FQNNGV. The CDR3 runs 14 residues. The V segment lost 5 bases and the J segment 4 bases; nucleotides outside the gene matches: 5. CDR3: CASSLNSGGETQYF. In DNA form, the CDR3 reads TGTGCCAGCAGCCTAAATAGCGGGGGAGAGACCCAGTACTTC.

The CDR3 loop is CASGLVQDAEAFF. The CDR3 region has the DNA TGTGCTAGTGGTTTGGTACAGGATGCTGAAGCTTTCTTT. The chain couples TRBV12-5 to TRBJ1-1, with D tentatively TRBD1 (5 bases). V lost 0 bases and J lost 6, with 8 bases in between. Germline CDR1 LGHNT, CDR2 FRNRAP. CDR3 length: 13 residues.

The genes are TRBV4-3 and TRBJ1-6, with TRBD1 matching over 9 bases. The ends lost 3 bases at V and 9 bases at J; junction bases unmatched: 12. The CDR3 spans 17 residues. The germline CDR1 and CDR2 sequences are LGHNA and YSLEER. CDR3 DNA: TGCGCCAGCAGCCAGGCCCGGACAGGGGTGAGTTCTTCACCCCTCCACTTT. Protein: CASSQARTGVSSSPLHF.

This clone was counted a single time. The genes are TRBV27 and TRBJ1-1, with 7 bases identical to TRBD1. There are 14 residues in the CDR3. From germline, CDR1 is MNHEY and CDR2 SMNVEV (reference sequence). V was clipped by 4 bases and J by 2 bases; unmatched bases: 4. The CDR3 sequence: CASSSDRANTEAFF. The DNA for the CDR3 is TGTGCCAGCAGTTCAGACAGGGCAAACACTGAAGCTTTCTTT.

The rearrangement links TRBV28 to TRBJ1-5; 7 positions agree with TRBD1. Germline V gene data show CDR1 as MDHEN and CDR2 as SYDVKM. The trim removed 5 bases at V and 0 bases at J, leaving 10 bases unmatched. This CDR3 region has 17 residues. CDR3 sequence: CASSKQGNLYSNQPQHF. The DNA of the CDR3 is TGTGCCAGCAGTAAACAGGGGAACCTGTATAGCAATCAGCCCCAGCATTTT.

V is TRBV5-4 and J is TRBJ2-5, with D hard to call. With 2 bases removed from V and 2 bases from J, the gap between germline ends came to 7 bases. The germline V gene encodes CDR1 SGHNT and CDR2 YYREEE (reference sequence). CDR3 length equals 13 residues. CDR3 nucleotide sequence: TGTGCCAGCAGCTTAGGGCCTCAAGAGACCCAGTACTTC. This codes for CASSLGPQETQYF.

This clone was seen more than once but under ten times. The chain carries TRBV4-3 and TRBJ1-1, with D hard to call. Germline-derived CDR1 and CDR2 are LGHNA and YSLEER. V dropped 5 bases and J dropped 4 bases, with 11 bases sitting between them. The CDR3 is made up of 13 amino acids. The CDR3 bases are TGCGCCAGCAGCACACTTATGGGCACTGAAGCTTTCTTT. It translates to CASSTLMGTEAFF.